The entry below gives a single T cell receptor (beta chain) sequence along with its context. Its antigen is still unknown. This entry belongs to a study of cytomegalovirus exposure and HLA in healthy donors. Whole-study results and caveats: Reported findings show TCR beta sequences accurately forecast HLA-A and HLA-B alleles in most subjects.

60 Vbeta and 13 Jbeta primers were used in PCR. The repertoire was sequenced with immunoSEQ multiplex PCR; TCRdb's copy has only in-frame clones and lacks some. The sample gives about 120,000 clones, more than 75% of which show up once; about 12% is in the top ten. V lost 5 bases and J lost 4, with 17 bases in between. The germline V gene encodes CDR1 LNHDA and CDR2 SQIVND (reference sequence). The CDR3 loop spans 15 amino acids. The sample comprised PBMCs. The receptor was isolated from a woman in her 40s in good health and CMV-seropositive. The rearrangement uses TRBV19 and TRBJ2-5; D unclear. In DNA form, the CDR3 reads TGTGCCAGTAGTCGGATCCAATTCCCAGGAGAGACCCAGTACTTC. Protein product: CASSRIQFPGETQYF.